This TCR beta chain was sequenced during a study of blood T cell repertoires in COVID-19. CDR3 length: 13 residues. Germline V gene sequence: CDR1 SNHLY, CDR2 FYNNEI. The V end was cut by 7 bases, the J end by 5 bases, with 12 bases between. Methods used by the authors: Amplifying reference gene primers gave estimates of nucleated cell counts. Measured with immunoSEQ multiplex PCR; TCRdb has only the in-frame clones, and not every one. V, J and clone size are taken as reported in that table, and D and trimming were inferred from the DNA itself. The repertoire includes a few hundred thousand clones, roughly 85% of them detected once, and more than 3% sits in the top ten.

The origin of this receptor is a woman between 18 and 30 years old with acute or convalescent COVID-19. The J gene is TRBJ1-5, the V gene TRBV2; D perhaps matches TRBD1 (5 bases). Sequenced: peripheral blood. CDR3 loop: CASTTGGDQPQHF. CDR3 nucleotide sequence: TGTGCCAGCACCACCGGGGGGGATCAGCCCCAGCATTTT. The whole variable domain, remainder taken from reference TRBV2 and TRBJ1-5, is EPEVTQTPSHQVTQMGQEVILRCVPISNHLYFYWYRQILGQKVEFLVSFYNNEISEKSEIFDDQFSVERPDGSNFTLKIRSTKLEDSAMYFCASTTGGDQPQHFGDGTRLSIL.